Shown below are 27 T cell receptor beta chains from a single sample sequenced in a study of Ad26.COV2.S vaccination and SARS-CoV-2 variants. Profiling relied on immunoSEQ multiplex PCR, and the TCRdb table lists in-frame clones only, not all of them. The sample includes about 350,000 clones, 92% of them seen just once. The specimen was peripheral blood, collected after recovery from COVID-19. The receptor set was obtained from a human donor who had recovered from COVID-19.

V is TRBV19 and J is TRBJ1-2; the D gene is possibly TRBD1 (5 bases). CDR1 and CDR2 (germline): LNHDA, SQIVND (reference sequence). CDR3 size: 16 residues. V was shortened by 7 bases and J by 7 bases, with 25 bases between the two germline ends. The CDR3 DNA reads TGTGCCAGTACCATCACGGGGGGAAAAGGTGGTGGTGGCTACACCTTC. This sequence encodes CASTITGGKGGGGYTF.

The chain couples TRBV7-9 to TRBJ2-1, with 11 bases fitting TRBD2. The CDR3 extends over 15 amino acids. V lost 4 bases, J lost 8 bases, and 7 bases stayed unmatched. Per the germline V gene, CDR1 is SEHNR and CDR2 is FQNEAQ (reference sequence). CDR3: CASSSLAGGGDEQFF. DNA of the CDR3: TGTGCCAGCAGCTCCCTAGCGGGGGGCGGGGATGAGCAGTTCTTC.

The rearrangement links TRBV19 to TRBJ1-1; D gene uncertain. Trimming cost V 1 base and J 1 base, with 13 bases left between them. The CDR3 loop spans 16 amino acids. Germline V CDR1 and CDR2: LNHDA, SQIVND (reference sequence). The CDR3 loop is CASSIAHRGANTEAFF. The CDR3 region has the DNA TGTGCCAGTAGTATAGCTCACCGAGGTGCGAACACTGAAGCTTTCTTT.

The genes are TRBV4-1 and TRBJ2-5, with 11 nucleotides matching TRBD2. In germline, CDR1 is MGHRA, CDR2 YSYEKL. The CDR3 covers 17 residues. Losses at the gene ends were 3 bases for V and 5 bases for J; bases not matched to a gene: 11. CDR3 in amino acids: CASSHEGLADFYETQYF. CDR3 DNA: TGCGCCAGCAGCCATGAGGGACTAGCGGACTTCTACGAGACCCAGTACTTC.

The chain couples TRBV19 to TRBJ2-6; 10 bases are shared with TRBD1. Per the germline V gene, CDR1 is LNHDA and CDR2 is SQIVND (reference sequence). This CDR3 region has 18 residues. Losses at the gene ends were 7 bases for V and 0 bases for J; bases not matched to a gene: 9. CDR3 bases: TGTGCCAGTACCGTCCCGGGACAGGGGAACTCTGGGGCCAACGTCCTGACTTTC. It codes for CASTVPGQGNSGANVLTF.

The J gene is TRBJ1-2, the V gene TRBV7-9, with 8 bases matching TRBD1. This CDR3 spans 16 amino acids. Trimming cost V 4 bases and J 6 bases; bases outside gene matches: 13. Germline loops: CDR1 SEHNR, CDR2 FQNEAQ (reference sequence). CDR3: CASSSAVLDRGHGYTF. CDR3 bases: TGTGCCAGCAGCTCCGCGGTTTTAGACAGGGGCCATGGCTACACCTTC.

The chain combines TRBV4-1 with TRBJ2-3, with D possibly being TRBD1 or TRBD2 (6 bases each). The CDR3 contains 19 residues. The ends were cut back, 0 bases at V and 4 bases at J, with 23 bases in the middle. The germline V gene has CDR1 MGHRA and CDR2 YSYEKL. CDR3: CASSQEERGVGAFPDTQYF. As DNA, the CDR3 is TGCGCCAGCAGCCAAGAAGAGAGGGGGGTGGGGGCCTTCCCAGATACGCAGTATTTT.

The V call is TRBV5-6, the J call TRBJ2-7, with D maybe TRBD2 (5 bases). The CDR3 is made up of 14 amino acids. The V gene's germline CDR1 is SGHDT and CDR2 YYEEEE. V was shortened by 6 bases and J by 4 bases, with 17 bases between the two germline ends. The CDR3 loop reads CASTHHGETYEQYF. The CDR3 nucleotides are TGTGCCAGCACCCACCATGGGGAGACTTACGAGCAGTACTTC.

V and J are TRBV4-1 and TRBJ1-1; possibly TRBD1 for D (5 bases). This CDR3 is built from 14 residues. Per germline, CDR1 MGHRA and CDR2 YSYEKL. Trimming left V 4 bases short and J 0 bases short, with 9 bases between. CDR3 nucleotide sequence: TGCGCCAGCAGCCGGGGGAACGTGAACACTGAAGCTTTCTTT. Its translation is CASSRGNVNTEAFF.

V is TRBV5-1 and J is TRBJ1-1; no reliable D call. CDR3 length equals 14 residues. Trimming stripped 0 bases from V and 1 base from J, with 7 bases between. Germline V gives CDR1 SGHRS, CDR2 YFSETQ. The chain's CDR3 is CASSLEYKNTEAFF. CDR3 DNA sequence: TGCGCCAGCAGCTTGGAATACAAGAACACTGAAGCTTTCTTT.

The genes are TRBV27 and TRBJ2-5; D perhaps matches TRBD1 (6 bases). Germline CDR1 MNHEY, CDR2 SMNVEV (reference sequence). V shed 6 bases and J shed 5 bases, with 16 bases lying between them. This CDR3 is 14 amino acids long. The chain's CDR3 is CASRLGLTGETQYF. DNA for the CDR3: TGTGCCAGCAGGTTAGGTCTTACAGGGGAGACCCAGTACTTC.

The rearrangement links TRBV19 to TRBJ1-5; TRBD1 matches at 7 bases. The germline V gene has CDR1 LNHDA and CDR2 SQIVND (reference sequence). The CDR3 extends over 15 amino acids. V was clipped by 1 base and J by 6 bases; unmatched bases: 6. The CDR3 sequence is CASSIGEGASQPQHF. The CDR3 bases are TGTGCCAGTAGTATAGGGGAGGGGGCTAGTCAGCCCCAGCATTTT.

Concerning this clone: An end of the junction does not agree with germline; a read error may underlie this. The chain combines TRBV7-7 with TRBJ2-5; D call uncertain. This CDR3 is built from 15 residues. Germline loops: CDR1 SSHAT, CDR2 FNYEAQ (reference sequence). CDR3 sequence (DNA): TGTGCTAGCAGCAAACAGATAAGACCAGGAGAGACCCAGTACTTC. This codes for CASSKQIRPGETQYF. Based on the CDR3 plus reference TRBV7-7 and TRBJ2-5, the full variable domain is GAGVSQSPRYKVTKRGQDVTLRCDPISSHATLYWYQQALGQGPEFLTYFNYEAQPDKSGLPSDRFSAERPEGSISTLTIQRTEQRDSAMYRCASSKQIRPGETQYFGPGTRLLVL.

The chain links TRBV27 to TRBJ2-1; D is unresolved. This CDR3 has 13 residues. Trimming cost V 6 bases and J 0 bases, with 6 bases left between them. The germline V gene encodes CDR1 MNHEY and CDR2 SMNVEV (reference sequence). In DNA form, the CDR3 reads TGTGCCAGCAGGCGGAGCTCCTACAATGAGCAGTTCTTC. Translating gives CASRRSSYNEQFF.

The CDR3 DNA is TGTGCCATCGGGGAAAGAGGGGCGGAGACCCAGTACTTC. Protein product: CAIGERGAETQYF. This chain links TRBV10-3 with TRBJ2-5; D possibly matches TRBD1 or TRBD2 (5 bases each). Trimming took off 8 bases at V and 5 bases at J, with 15 bases between the two ends. Germline V gene lookup returns CDR1 ENHRY and CDR2 SYGVKD. The CDR3 spans 13 residues.

This clone was picked up one time. This chain links TRBV6-6 with TRBJ2-5, with TRBD1 as a possible D gene (5 bases). The CDR3 consists of 14 residues. V was pared by 6 bases and J by 5 bases, with 16 bases between. Germline V gives CDR1 MNHNY, CDR2 SVGAGI (reference sequence). CDR3 residues: CASSYPREAETQYF. CDR3 bases: TGTGCCAGCAGCTACCCCAGGGAAGCGGAGACCCAGTACTTC.

This chain links TRBV5-4 with TRBJ2-7, with D unclear. Trimming removed 2 bases from V and 2 bases from J, with 8 bases in between. The length of the CDR3 is 13 residues. The germline V gene has CDR1 SGHNT and CDR2 YYREEE (reference sequence). DNA for the CDR3: TGTGCCAGCAGCTTTTCTGATACCTACGAGCAGTACTTC. Its protein product is CASSFSDTYEQYF.

CDR3 DNA: TGTGCCAGCAGCCAAGATGGGGACAGGGCAGCCCCGAATCAGCCCCAGCATTTT. This translates into CASSQDGDRAAPNQPQHF. The rearrangement uses TRBV4-2 and TRBJ1-5; 9 bases agree with TRBD1. Trimming at V came to 0 bases and at J to 4 bases, leaving 10 bases not matched to a gene. In germline, CDR1 is LGHNA, CDR2 YNFKEQ. The CDR3 runs 18 residues.

The chain links TRBV12-3 or TRBV12-4 to TRBJ2-2; D possibly corresponds to TRBD1 (5 bases). This CDR3 region has 13 residues. The germline V and J ends were trimmed by 7 bases and 4 bases, with 10 bases remaining between them. CDR3: CASTPQGTGELFF. The DNA for the CDR3 is TGTGCCAGCACTCCCCAGGGCACCGGGGAGCTGTTTTTT.

The chain employs TRBV9 and TRBJ2-5; D remains unclear. The CDR3 has 14 amino acids. Germline V gene data show CDR1 as SGDLS and CDR2 as YYNGEE. V was shortened by 2 bases and J by 2 bases, with 10 bases between the two germline ends. CDR3 nucleotide sequence: TGTGCCAGCAGCGTTGGTTCAACTCAAGAGACCCAGTACTTC. This codes for CASSVGSTQETQYF.

This chain joins TRBV19 and TRBJ1-3; D might be TRBD1 (6 bases). This CDR3 region has 13 residues. V was clipped by 5 bases and J by 4 bases, with 9 bases between them. Germline-derived CDR1 and CDR2 are LNHDA and SQIVND (reference sequence). The CDR3 region has the DNA TGTGCCAGTAGTGAGGGGACAGGAAACACCATATATTTT. Residues: CASSEGTGNTIYF.

The chain couples TRBV5-4 to TRBJ1-4; unclear D gene. Trimming removed 0 bases at V and 0 bases at J, with 9 bases between. The CDR3 sequence is 16 residues long. Germline CDR1 and CDR2: SGHNT and YYREEE (reference sequence). The CDR3 region is CASSLVGPATNEKLFF. CDR3 nucleotide sequence: TGTGCCAGCAGCTTGGTCGGACCTGCAACTAATGAAAAACTGTTTTTT.

This clone appeared a few times. The V and J genes are TRBV5-1 and TRBJ2-7; 9 bases are shared with TRBD2. This CDR3 has 15 amino acids. Germline CDR1 and CDR2: SGHRS and YFSETQ. After removal of 6 bases from V and 0 bases from J, the junction contained 7 bases not matched to a gene. Here the CDR3 DNA reads TGCGCCAGCACCTACCTTAGCGGGAGCTCCTACGAGCAGTACTTC. Amino acid sequence: CASTYLSGSSYEQYF.

This clone occurred a few times. CDR3 region: CASMDYSSYEQYF. The CDR3 DNA reads as TGTGCCAGCATGGACTACAGCTCCTACGAGCAGTACTTC. J is TRBJ2-7 and V is TRBV2; D perhaps matches TRBD2 (6 bases). The CDR3 length is 13 residues. Deletions cut 7 bases from V and 0 bases from J, with 10 bases between. CDR1 SNHLY and CDR2 FYNNEI come from the germline V gene.

This chain links TRBV6-5 with TRBJ1-1; 8 bases match TRBD1. Per germline, CDR1 MNHEY and CDR2 SVGAGI. Trimming removed 6 bases from V and 1 base from J; junction bases left unmatched: 4. The CDR3 sequence is 14 residues long. CDR3 protein: CASSPRGQNTEAFF. The CDR3 DNA is TGTGCCAGCAGCCCCAGGGGGCAGAACACTGAAGCTTTCTTT.

CDR3 protein: CASGLIPGTGDEQYF. The CDR3 region has the DNA TGTGCTAGTGGTTTGATTCCCGGGACAGGGGACGAGCAGTACTTC. The chain has TRBV12-5 and TRBJ2-7, with 10 bases fitting TRBD1. Germline CDR1 and CDR2: LGHNT and FRNRAP. The CDR3 extends over 15 amino acids. V trimming: 2 bases; J trimming: 5 bases; junction bases outside the gene matches: 6.

The chain links TRBV4-1 to TRBJ1-2; no clear D gene. Germline V lookup: CDR1 MGHRA, CDR2 YSYEKL. Trimming took off 1 base at V and 4 bases at J, with 16 bases between the two ends. There are 16 residues in the CDR3. The CDR3 region has the DNA TGCGCCAGCAGCCAAGGTCAGACACCTCGCCGCTATGGCTACACCTTC. This encodes CASSQGQTPRRYGYTF.